Presented here are 6 T cell receptor beta chains from one specimen sequenced in a study of T cell responses to AZD1222 COVID-19 vaccine. Using immunoSEQ multiplex PCR, the repertoire was profiled, and TCRdb retains in-frame clones only, with some absent. The sample holds 120,000 or so clones, 87% seen once. The sequenced sample was peripheral blood, obtained on day 0 of AZD1222 vaccination. The receptors shown here come from an adult in good health.

This clone occurred once. The V and J genes are TRBV5-6 and TRBJ2-5; 7 bases match TRBD1. CDR1 and CDR2 from the germline V gene are SGHDT and YYEEEE. Trimming at V came to 4 bases and at J to 2 bases, leaving 11 bases not matched to a gene. The CDR3 has 16 amino acids. CDR3: CASSARLGGRQETQYF. CDR3 nucleotides: TGTGCCAGCAGCGCCCGCTTAGGGGGCAGGCAAGAGACCCAGTACTTC.

This chain connects TRBV3-1 (or the pseudogene TRBV3-2) to TRBJ2-3; 10 bases align to TRBD2. The junction had 12 bases not matched to a gene; V was cut back by 2 bases and J by 1 base. The germline V gene encodes CDR1 LGHDT and CDR2 YNNKEL (reference sequence). This CDR3 contains 19 residues. In DNA, the CDR3 is TGTGCCAGCAGCCAATATGGAGTAGCGGGGGGTCGTGGCACAGATACGCAGTATTTT. This gives the protein CASSQYGVAGGRGTDTQYF.

The chain recombines TRBV5-4 with TRBJ1-6, with D perhaps TRBD1 (6 bases). V was cut by 4 bases and J by 15 bases, with 11 bases left in between. The CDR3 length is 11 residues. Germline lookup yields CDR1 SGHNT and CDR2 YYREEE (reference sequence). CDR3 in DNA: TGTGCCAGCAGCGACAAGGGGGTCCTCCACTTT. Its translation is CASSDKGVLHF.

This rearrangement joins TRBV2 to TRBJ2-2; D gene unclear. The CDR3 is 14 residues long. With 5 bases removed from V and 7 bases from J, the gap between germline ends came to 14 bases. CDR1 and CDR2 (germline): SNHLY, FYNNEI. The DNA for the CDR3 is TGTGCCAGCAGTATTGTGGGGTCGGACGGGGAGCTGTTTTTT. Amino acid sequence: CASSIVGSDGELFF.

The chain links TRBV5-1 to TRBJ2-7; D is perhaps TRBD1 or TRBD2 (5 bases each). This CDR3 spans 14 amino acids. The germline V gene encodes CDR1 SGHRS and CDR2 YFSETQ. The V end was cut by 4 bases, the J end by 7 bases, with 18 bases between. As DNA, the CDR3 is TGCGCCAGCAGCGACGGGACGGTCGTTTGGGAGCAGTACTTC. This translates into CASSDGTVVWEQYF.

CDR3 residues: CASSVELAGELTGELFF. DNA of the CDR3: TGTGCCAGCAGCGTAGAGTTAGCGGGCGAATTGACCGGGGAGCTGTTTTTT. V gene TRBV9 combines with J gene TRBJ2-2; 7 bases line up with TRBD2. Trimming at V came to 0 bases and at J to 5 bases, leaving 10 bases not matched to a gene. The CDR3 is 17 amino acids. Germline values: CDR1 SGDLS, CDR2 YYNGEE.